The source of this TCR beta chain is a study of T cell responses to AZD1222 COVID-19 vaccine. Study-wide results and caveats: White British donors predominated, females outnumbered males, and clonal diversity was possibly underestimated. Baseline serostatus was positive in only six or seven AZD1222 recipients.

Repertoires were generated with immunoSEQ multiplex PCR, while TCRdb's copy carries only in-frame clones and drops some. This sample has about 100,000 clones, with over 75% found just once. This clone was observed once. Antigen: not known. This CDR3 is built from 13 residues. The germline CDR1 and CDR2 sequences are KGHDR and SFDVKD. Trimming removed 3 bases from V and 2 bases from J, with 6 bases in between. This clonotype was sampled from an adult who received the AZD1222 COVID-19 vaccine. J is TRBJ1-2 and V is TRBV24-1; D is uncertain. Sample: peripheral blood, taken 28 days after the second AZD1222 dose. In DNA, the CDR3 is TGTGCCACCAGTGATCGAAAGAACTATGGCTACACCTTC. Its protein product is CATSDRKNYGYTF.